These 19 T cell receptor beta chains came from one sample sequenced in a study of brain T cells in children with intractable seizures. The assay was immunoSEQ multiplex PCR, and TCRdb's table has in-frame clones only and misses some. The sample comprises 300,000 to 400,000 clones, about 94% of which are singletons, and 5% to 7% rests with the top ten. The time point denotes: blood from clinic visit 5 months post-surgery; TSC patient then seizure free. Sample: peripheral blood, taken less than 6 months after surgery. The source is a boy younger than two with tuberous sclerosis and intractable seizures.

The V call is TRBV6-6, the J call TRBJ1-3, with TRBD1 as a possible D gene (5 bases). V lost 7 bases, J lost 7 bases, and 11 bases lay in between. There are 12 residues in the CDR3. Germline CDR1 is MNHNY and CDR2 is SVGAGI (reference sequence). The CDR3 DNA reads TGTGCCAGCACCCCAGGGCGGAACACCATATATTTT. Its protein product is CASTPGRNTIYF.

The chain joins TRBV11-1 to TRBJ2-3; no clear D. Trimming removed 1 base at V and 2 bases at J, with 4 bases between. Germline CDR1 and CDR2: SGHAT and FQDESV (reference sequence). The CDR3 contains 13 residues. Written as DNA, the CDR3 is TGTGCCAGCAGCTTAGAGGTCACAGATACGCAGTATTTT. Translation: CASSLEVTDTQYF.

J is TRBJ1-2 and V is TRBV5-6, with 9 bases matching TRBD1. After removal of 2 bases from V and 3 bases from J, the junction contained 5 bases not matched to a gene. The CDR3 spans 15 residues. From germline, CDR1 is SGHDT and CDR2 YYEEEE. CDR3 region: CASSFWDRDYYGYTF. DNA of the CDR3: TGTGCCAGCAGCTTCTGGGACAGGGATTACTATGGCTACACCTTC.

There are a few counts of this clone. V gene TRBV6-5 combines with J gene TRBJ1-6; TRBD1 is a possible D gene (5 bases). The length of the CDR3 is 14 residues. Trimming took off 7 bases at V and 6 bases at J, with 13 bases between the two ends. Germline CDR1 MNHEY, CDR2 SVGAGI. The CDR3 reads CASKNQGINSPLHF. DNA for the CDR3: TGTGCCAGCAAAAATCAGGGTATTAATTCACCCCTCCACTTT.

This clone was counted a single time. The J gene is TRBJ2-2, the V gene TRBV6-5; 9 nucleotides align to TRBD1. J gave up 4 bases and V 6 bases, and 3 bases lay outside the gene matches. From germline, CDR1 is MNHEY and CDR2 SVGAGI. The CDR3 consists of 14 residues. CDR3 nucleotide sequence: TGTGCCAGCAGAAACAGGGGGCCCACCGGGGAGCTGTTTTTT. Translated: CASRNRGPTGELFF.

V usage is TRBV3-1 (or the pseudogene TRBV3-2) and J usage is TRBJ1-3; D perhaps matches TRBD1 (6 bases). The germline V gene encodes CDR1 LGHDT and CDR2 YNNKEL (reference sequence). Trimming left V 3 bases short and J 1 base short, with 13 bases between. This CDR3 has 16 amino acids. The CDR3 spells CASSQAGTRSGNTIYF. The CDR3, as DNA: TGTGCCAGCAGCCAGGCCGGGACACGGTCTGGAAACACCATATATTTT.

This clone was seen once. The chain is built from TRBV30 and TRBJ1-1, with D hard to call. This CDR3 region has 17 residues. From germline, CDR1 is GTSNPN and CDR2 SVGIG (reference sequence). CDR3 DNA: TGTGCACGGGAGGGTATAACCAAGGATTGGAGGAACACTGAAGCTTTCTTT. Residues: CAREGITKDWRNTEAFF.

This chain joins TRBV2 and TRBJ2-7; TRBD1 is a possible D gene (5 bases). Germline CDR1 reads SNHLY; CDR2 reads FYNNEI. Trimming left V 4 bases short and J 0 bases short, with 10 bases between. The CDR3 totals 14 residues. The DNA of the CDR3 is TGTGCCAGCAGTGCAGACAGTTTCTCCTACGAGCAGTACTTC. Its protein product is CASSADSFSYEQYF.

The V call is TRBV28, the J call TRBJ2-7; unclear D gene. The V end was cut by 3 bases, the J end by 6 bases, with 15 bases between. CDR1 is MDHEN and CDR2 is SYDVKM in the germline V gene. The CDR3 consists of 14 residues. As DNA, the CDR3 is TGTGCCAGCAGTTTTGGCCTTAAAGGGATCGAGCAGTACTTC. Its translation: CASSFGLKGIEQYF.

This chain connects TRBV5-1 to TRBJ2-7; 7 positions agree with TRBD1. The CDR3 is 15 amino acids. Germline V gene sequence: CDR1 SGHRS, CDR2 YFSETQ. The V gene end was trimmed by 2 bases and the J gene end by 2 bases; junction bases not matched to a gene: 7. CDR3 in amino acids: CASSLVTGSAYEQYF. CDR3 DNA sequence: TGCGCCAGCAGCTTAGTGACAGGGTCAGCCTACGAGCAGTACTTC.

This chain connects TRBV5-1 to TRBJ1-2; D is unresolved. The ends were cut back, 0 bases at V and 5 bases at J, with 23 bases in the middle. The CDR3 is 18 residues long. From germline, CDR1 is SGHRS and CDR2 YFSETQ. The DNA of the CDR3 is TGCGCCAGCAGCTTGGCCCTGGCCGCGGGTACCTTAGGGTATGGCTACACCTTC. Translating it yields CASSLALAAGTLGYGYTF.

This sequence joins TRBV9 and TRBJ2-1; D perhaps matches TRBD2 (6 bases). Trimming cost V 0 bases and J 10 bases, with 17 bases left between them. Looked up from germline, CDR1 is SGDLS and CDR2 is YYNGEE. This CDR3 region has 15 residues. The CDR3 bases are TGTGCCAGCAGCGTAGCTAATTCCTTTGGGGGGGAGCAGTTCTTC. Translating it yields CASSVANSFGGEQFF.

The chain combines TRBV18 with TRBJ1-6; 9 bases are a match to TRBD1. J gave up 8 bases and V 4 bases, and 6 bases lay outside the gene matches. The germline V gene has CDR1 KGHSH and CDR2 LQKENI. The CDR3 spans 15 residues. CDR3 nucleotides: TGTGCCAGCTCACTAGTACAGGGGGCTGATTCACCCCTCCACTTT. It codes for CASSLVQGADSPLHF.

The chain employs TRBV3-1 (or the pseudogene TRBV3-2) and TRBJ2-7, with a possible D match to TRBD2 (5 bases). CDR3 length equals 14 residues. Trimming took 1 base from V and 4 from J, leaving 11 bases between them. Germline-derived CDR1 and CDR2 are LGHDT and YNNKEL (reference sequence). CDR3 sequence: CASSQVRGIYEQYF. The CDR3 DNA reads as TGTGCCAGCAGCCAAGTTCGAGGGATATACGAGCAGTACTTC.

The chain has TRBV10-3 and TRBJ2-7, with 7 positions matching TRBD1. The germline CDR1 and CDR2 sequences are ENHRY and SYGVKD. This CDR3 spans 15 amino acids. The junction had 8 bases not matched to a gene; V was cut back by 4 bases and J by 2 bases. CDR3 sequence: CAISGQDRITYEQYF. The DNA of the CDR3 is TGTGCCATCAGTGGTCAGGACAGGATTACCTACGAGCAGTACTTC.

The V call is TRBV6-5, the J call TRBJ1-2; D is undetermined. This CDR3 comprises 15 residues. V was cut by 7 bases and J by 0 bases, with 15 bases left in between. Germline CDR1 reads MNHEY; CDR2 reads SVGAGI. The CDR3 coding sequence is TGTGCCAGCACCCCGGATCAGTTAGCTAACTATGGCTACACCTTC. This codes for CASTPDQLANYGYTF.

Written as DNA, the CDR3 is TGTGCCAGCAGCGGACATGGACTAGAGTTTTACAATGAGCAGTTCTTC. Translation: CASSGHGLEFYNEQFF. This chain uses TRBV9 with TRBJ2-1; 7 nucleotides line up with TRBD2. Germline loops: CDR1 SGDLS, CDR2 YYNGEE. Losses at the gene ends were 3 bases for V and 4 bases for J; bases not matched to a gene: 10. CDR3 length: 16 amino acids.

The chain combines TRBV7-9 with TRBJ2-3, with D possibly TRBD2 on 6 matching bases. The V gene lost 5 bases and the J gene lost 2 bases, with 14 bases spanning the gap. Germline V gene lookup returns CDR1 SEHNR and CDR2 FQNEAQ (reference sequence). The CDR3 contains 15 residues. DNA for the CDR3: TGTGCCAGCAGCCTCGGGAGCATTCACACAGATACGCAGTATTTT. Its protein is CASSLGSIHTDTQYF.

The chain couples TRBV19 to TRBJ1-5; D possibly corresponds to TRBD1 (5 bases). The germline V and J ends were trimmed by 4 bases and 7 bases, with 11 bases remaining between them. Looked up from germline, CDR1 is LNHDA and CDR2 is SQIVND (reference sequence). CDR3 length equals 13 residues. The CDR3 nucleotides read TGTGCCAGTAGTAACGCAGGGCGACAGCCCCAGCATTTT. As protein: CASSNAGRQPQHF.